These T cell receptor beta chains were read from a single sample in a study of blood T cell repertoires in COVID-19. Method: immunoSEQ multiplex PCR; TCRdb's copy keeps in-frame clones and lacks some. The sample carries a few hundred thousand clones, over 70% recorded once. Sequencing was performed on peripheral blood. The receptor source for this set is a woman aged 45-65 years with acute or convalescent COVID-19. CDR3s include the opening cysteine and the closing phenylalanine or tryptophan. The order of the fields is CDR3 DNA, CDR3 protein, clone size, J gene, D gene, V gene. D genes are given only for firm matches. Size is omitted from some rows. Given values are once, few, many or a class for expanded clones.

TGCAGCGTCCTAGAGTCTGGGTCCAATGAGCAGTTCTTC	CSVLESGSNEQFF	NA	TRBJ2-1	NA	TRBV29-1
TGTGCCAGCAGCCAAGATTCCGGGAACACTGAAGCTTTCTTT	CASSQDSGNTEAFF	once	TRBJ1-1	NA	TRBV3-1/TRBV3-2
TGTGCCAGCAGCTTTAGCGGGGGGTCCGGAGATACGCAGTATTTT	CASSFSGGSGDTQYF	NA	TRBJ2-3	TRBD2	TRBV7-6
TGTGCCAGCAGTTCCCCCAGGTCCGCGAACACTGAAGCTTTCTTT	CASSSPRSANTEAFF	NA	TRBJ1-1	NA	TRBV28
TGTGCCAGCAGCGCAAACCTCGGTGAGCAGTTCTTC	CASSANLGEQFF	few	TRBJ2-1	NA	TRBV7-2
TGCGCCAGCAGCCCACCTTCGGACAGTTACAATGAGCAGTTCTTC	CASSPPSDSYNEQFF	NA	TRBJ2-1	NA	TRBV5-1
TGCGCCAGCAGCTTGGAGGCAGGGGGCAAGCAGCCCCAGCATTTT	CASSLEAGGKQPQHF	NA	TRBJ1-5	TRBD1	TRBV5-1
TGTGCCAGCAGTTCGCAATACACAGGTGGCTACACCTTC	CASSSQYTGGYTF	NA	TRBJ1-2	NA	TRBV28
TGTGCCAGCCAACGGGGGGTGACAGATACGCAGTATTTT	CASQRGVTDTQYF	few	TRBJ2-3	TRBD2	TRBV6-6
TGTGCCAGCAGAGGGACAGTTGACACTGAAGCTTTCTTT	CASRGTVDTEAFF	once	TRBJ1-1	TRBD1	TRBV2
TGTGCCAGCAGTGGACAGGGTGGCAATCAGCCCCAGCATTTT	CASSGQGGNQPQHF	NA	TRBJ1-5	TRBD1	TRBV2
TGCGCCAGCAGCCACGGGACTAGCGGGAGTTGGGGCACCGGGGAGCTGTTTTTT	CASSHGTSGSWGTGELFF	NA	TRBJ2-2	TRBD2	TRBV4-3
TGCAGTGCTAGTCTGACAGTGCGCAATGAGCAGTTCTTC	CSASLTVRNEQFF	NA	TRBJ2-1	NA	TRBV20-1
TGTGCCAGTACTCCAATTTCAGGGGGCACTGAAGCTTTCTTT	CASTPISGGTEAFF	NA	TRBJ1-1	TRBD1	TRBV19
TGTGCCAGCAATAAAGGGGGAGGGGAAGGAAAACTGTTTTTT	CASNKGGGEGKLFF	NA	TRBJ1-4	NA	TRBV5-5
TGTGCCAGCATAGGACTAGCGGGAGGGGGTGAGCAGTTCTTC	CASIGLAGGGEQFF	NA	TRBJ2-1	TRBD2	TRBV2
TGTGCCAGCTCACCACGGGCCCACGAGCAGTACTTC	CASSPRAHEQYF	NA	TRBJ2-7	NA	TRBV18
TGTGCCTGGAGCAGGGGTTTCGTCACTGAAGCTTTCTTT	CAWSRGFVTEAFF	NA	TRBJ1-1	NA	TRBV30
TGTGCCACCAGTGGGGTGGGGCCTAGCGGGTACAATGAGCAGTTCTTC	CATSGVGPSGYNEQFF	NA	TRBJ2-1	TRBD2	TRBV24-1
TGTGCCAGCAGCTTAGATTCATTTTCAGATACGCAGTATTTT	CASSLDSFSDTQYF	NA	TRBJ2-3	NA	TRBV7-2
TGTGCCAGCAGACCACTAGCGGCAGTTAGCGAGCAGTACTTC	CASRPLAAVSEQYF	NA	TRBJ2-7	TRBD2	TRBV7-2
TGTGCCAGCAGTCCGGACACTAACTATGGCTACACCTTC	CASSPDTNYGYTF	few	TRBJ1-2	NA	TRBV12-3/TRBV12-4
TGTGCCAGCAGCCAAGACCAGGACTATGGCTACACCTTC	CASSQDQDYGYTF	once	TRBJ1-2	NA	TRBV2
TGTGCCAGCAGCCCTCAACTAGCGGGGCGCACAGATACGCAGTATTTT	CASSPQLAGRTDTQYF	once	TRBJ2-3	TRBD2	TRBV11-2
TGTGCCAGTAGTATAGAAGTGGGGGACAGAGACACCGGGGAGCTGTTTTTT	CASSIEVGDRDTGELFF	NA	TRBJ2-2	TRBD1	TRBV19
TGTGCCAGCAGCTTAGTGGGGGCCGACTATGGCTACACCTTC	CASSLVGADYGYTF	NA	TRBJ1-2	NA	TRBV7-2
TGCGCCAGCAGCTCGCCGGGACAGGGAGTTACCGGGGAGCTGTTTTTT	CASSSPGQGVTGELFF	NA	TRBJ2-2	TRBD1	TRBV5-1
TGCGCCAGCAGTAATAGGGGCCCAAATTCACCCCTCCACTTT	CASSNRGPNSPLHF	NA	TRBJ1-6	NA	TRBV10-1
TGTGCCAGCAGCTCCGAACTGGTTGGCTACACCTTC	CASSSELVGYTF	NA	TRBJ1-2	NA	TRBV11-2
TGTGCCAGCAGCTTAGACAGGGACACTGAAGCTTTCTTT	CASSLDRDTEAFF	NA	TRBJ1-1	NA	TRBV7-6
TGTGCCAGCAGCGTACAGGGGGCGAACGAAAACACCATATATTTT	CASSVQGANENTIYF	NA	TRBJ1-3	TRBD1	TRBV9
TGCGCCAGCAGGGGCACAACTAATGAAAAACTGTTTTTT	CASRGTTNEKLFF	NA	TRBJ1-4	NA	TRBV5-1
TGTGCCAGTAGTACAAAACGGGGAGAGACCCAGTACTTC	CASSTKRGETQYF	NA	TRBJ2-5	NA	TRBV19
TGTGCCAGCTCACCCCCGGTTGTACGGTCCGATCTTGAAGCTTTCTTT	CASSPPVVRSDLEAFF	NA	TRBJ1-1	NA	TRBV18
TGCGCCAGCAGCTTCAGGGGTGTGGATAGGACCCAGTACTTC	CASSFRGVDRTQYF	NA	TRBJ2-5	NA	TRBV5-1
TGCGCCAGCAGCCACCTCGGGACAGCCGGCGGGGGCTACACCTTC	CASSHLGTAGGGYTF	NA	TRBJ1-2	TRBD1	TRBV4-3
TGTGCCAGCAGGAAAGGGACAGGGATCGAGAACACTGAAGCTTTCTTT	CASRKGTGIENTEAFF	once	TRBJ1-1	TRBD1	TRBV2
TGTGCCAGCTCACAACTAGCGGGAGTCAACGAGCAGTACTTC	CASSQLAGVNEQYF	NA	TRBJ2-7	TRBD2	TRBV18